Each of the 6 T cell receptor beta chains below was sequenced from the same sample in a study of blood T cell repertoires in COVID-19. Produced via immunoSEQ multiplex PCR; TCRdb's table is partial and in-frame only. The sample includes under 300,000 clones, about 88% of them seen just once. The sample consisted of PBMCs or T cells enriched from blood (not recorded which). All receptors come from a woman in her fifties or sixties who had recovered from COVID-19.

This clone showed up just once. The rearrangement uses TRBV28 and TRBJ2-7; possible D gene TRBD1, 6 bases. Germline CDR1 is MDHEN and CDR2 is SYDVKM. V was shortened by 7 bases and J by 3 bases, with 10 bases between the two germline ends. CDR3 length: 12 residues. CDR3 nucleotides: TGTGCCAGCAAGGTCAGGGGCTACGAGCAGTACTTC. As protein: CASKVRGYEQYF.

The CDR3 region is CASSLGGAYTGELFF. The CDR3 DNA is TGTGCCAGCAGTTTAGGGGGGGCGTACACCGGGGAGCTGTTTTTT. V and J are TRBV28 and TRBJ2-2, with D possibly matching TRBD2 (7 bases). V lost 2 bases and J lost 3, with 10 bases in between. The length of the CDR3 is 15 residues. Germline V gives CDR1 MDHEN, CDR2 SYDVKM.

The chain employs TRBV19 and TRBJ1-5, with D unresolved. The V gene's germline CDR1 is LNHDA and CDR2 SQIVND (reference sequence). The CDR3 runs 14 residues. V was trimmed by 2 bases and J by 4 bases, leaving 9 bases between them. CDR3 bases: TGTGCCAGTAGTATAATGGGCAGTAATCAGCCCCAGCATTTT. Protein: CASSIMGSNQPQHF.

The rearrangement joins TRBV7-8 to TRBJ1-3; a possible D gene is TRBD1 (5 bases). The germline gives CDR1 SGHVS, CDR2 FQNEAQ. Trimming removed 5 bases from V and 2 bases from J, with 19 bases in between. The CDR3 has 17 residues. CDR3 bases: TGTGCCAGCAGCCAACCCTACCGGAGGGACCCTGGAAACACCATATATTTT. It encodes CASSQPYRRDPGNTIYF.

The chain combines TRBV5-1 with TRBJ1-4; a possible D gene is TRBD1 (5 bases). This CDR3 has 14 amino acids. Germline V gene sequence: CDR1 SGHRS, CDR2 YFSETQ. V lost 5 bases and J lost 0, with 8 bases in between. CDR3 sequence reads: CASSQGATNEKLFF. The CDR3 bases are TGCGCCAGCAGTCAGGGTGCAACTAATGAAAAACTGTTTTTT.

The rearrangement joins TRBV18 to TRBJ1-1; the D is unclear. Per germline, CDR1 KGHSH and CDR2 LQKENI. This CDR3 is built from 15 residues. V was cut by 0 bases and J by 3 bases, with 11 bases left in between. This CDR3 is CASSPPRGGYTEAFF. The CDR3 nucleotides read TGTGCCAGCTCACCACCCCGGGGTGGATACACTGAAGCTTTCTTT.